One and the same sample provided the 11 T cell receptor beta chains below, sequenced in a study of OX40 agonist ivuxolimab in advanced cancers. Clones were read by immunoSEQ multiplex PCR, and TCRdb kept only the in-frame ones, dropping some. The sample shows roughly 51,000 clones, 85% to 90% of them seen only once. Sequencing was performed on CD4+ or CD8+ T cells sorted from blood, taken in a trial of the OX40 agonist ivuxolimab. The receptor set was obtained from an adult with an advanced solid tumor such as melanoma, head and neck, liver or kidney cancer.

This clone showed up just once. V usage is TRBV5-7 and J usage is TRBJ2-2; 9 nucleotides align to TRBD1. TRBV5-7 is marked as an open reading frame, function uncertain. V shed 5 bases, J shed 2 bases, and the junction held 13 bases outside the gene matches. The CDR3 totals 18 residues. CDR3: CASRVDRGRRDNTGELFF. CDR3 nucleotide sequence: TGTGCCAGCAGGGTGGACAGGGGTCGCCGAGACAACACCGGGGAGCTGTTTTTT.

Here the CDR3 reads CAHRDSRMGYTF. The CDR3 bases are TGTGCCCACAGGGACTCTAGGATGGGCTACACCTTC. The chain has TRBV30 and TRBJ1-2; D is possibly TRBD1 (6 bases). The V gene's germline CDR1 is GTSNPN and CDR2 SVGIG (reference sequence). This CDR3 contains 12 residues. The ends were cut back, 8 bases at V and 8 bases at J, with 18 bases in the middle.

The rearrangement links TRBV30 to TRBJ2-3; TRBD1 matches 7 bases. This CDR3 comprises 14 residues. V gave up 3 bases and J gave up 8 bases; unmatched junction bases: 11. CDR1 is GTSNPN, CDR2 SVGIG, per germline (reference sequence). CDR3 coding DNA: TGTGCCTGGAGGACCGGGACAGCTCAGGGTACGCAGTATTTT. Translating it yields CAWRTGTAQGTQYF.

The genes are TRBV7-6 and TRBJ2-7; D possibly matches TRBD1 or TRBD2 (5 bases each). The CDR3 has 11 amino acids. Germline V gives CDR1 SGHVS, CDR2 FNYEAQ. Trimming removed 4 bases at V and 4 bases at J, with 5 bases between. In DNA form, the CDR3 reads TGTGCCAGCAGCTGGGGGTACGAGCAGTACTTC. Residues: CASSWGYEQYF.

The chain carries TRBV9 and TRBJ2-2; 14 nucleotides match TRBD2. V gave up 4 bases and J gave up 5 bases; unmatched junction bases: 1. CDR3 length equals 15 residues. Germline CDR1 is SGDLS and CDR2 is YYNGEE. The CDR3 loop is CASSRLAGGTGELFF. The CDR3 DNA reads TGTGCCAGCAGCCGACTAGCGGGAGGGACCGGGGAGCTGTTTTTT.

The chain uses TRBV28 and TRBJ1-6; 9 bases are shared with TRBD1. This CDR3 has 16 residues. The germline CDR1 and CDR2 sequences are MDHEN and SYDVKM. The V and J ends lost 6 bases and 5 bases, in that order; junction bases with no gene match: 8. The CDR3, as DNA: TGTGCCAGCAGGGGACCGGGACAGGGCCATAATTCACCCCTCCACTTT. Its translation is CASRGPGQGHNSPLHF.

This clone appeared a single time. The chain joins TRBV25-1 to TRBJ1-4; D is uncertain. The CDR3 sequence is 11 residues long. Germline CDR1 MGHDK, CDR2 SYGVNS. Between the trimmed V and J ends, which lost 4 bases and 7 bases, there was a span of 4 bases. The CDR3 protein is CASSVSEKLFF. CDR3 sequence (DNA): TGTGCCAGCAGTGTATCTGAAAAACTGTTTTTT.

This clone has just one count. This chain connects TRBV2 to TRBJ1-2; D perhaps matches TRBD1 (5 bases). The CDR3 runs 14 residues. In germline, CDR1 is SNHLY, CDR2 FYNNEI. The V end was cut by 9 bases, the J end by 4 bases, with 18 bases between. DNA of the CDR3: TGTGCCAGTACGAGGAGGGGTAATACCTATGGCTACACCTTC. It yields the protein CASTRRGNTYGYTF.

The V gene is TRBV5-4, the J gene TRBJ2-5; possibly TRBD1 for D (5 bases). Looked up from germline, CDR1 is SGHNT and CDR2 is YYREEE (reference sequence). Trimming shortened V by 5 bases and J by 0 bases, and 17 bases separated the two germline ends. The CDR3 has 16 amino acids. The CDR3 is CASSSDVGQYQETQYF. In DNA, the CDR3 is TGTGCCAGCAGTTCGGACGTCGGACAATACCAAGAGACCCAGTACTTC.

This clone was counted only a few times. The V call is TRBV28, the J call TRBJ1-2, with D unclear. Trimming took 2 bases from V and 1 from J, leaving 5 bases between them. CDR3 size: 13 residues. Germline CDR1 is MDHEN and CDR2 is SYDVKM. The CDR3 sequence is CASSLRHNYGYTF. The CDR3 nucleotides read TGTGCCAGCAGTTTAAGGCATAACTATGGCTACACCTTC.

Only one count was recorded for this clone. The genes are TRBV7-3 and TRBJ2-2, with 9 bases identical to TRBD2. This CDR3 is built from 16 residues. Trimming at V came to 5 bases and at J to 6 bases, leaving 10 bases not matched to a gene. Germline V gives CDR1 SGHTA, CDR2 FQGTGA. CDR3 protein: CASSPDSGRMAGELFF. The CDR3 DNA sequence: TGTGCCAGCAGCCCCGATAGCGGGAGAATGGCCGGGGAGCTGTTTTTT.